These T cell receptor beta chains were read from a single sample in a study of T cells in tumors and immune-related adverse events. The protocol was immunoSEQ multiplex PCR, while the TCRdb copy is restricted to in-frame clones and leaves out a portion. The data show a few thousand clones, with roughly four fifths seen just once and roughly 22% held by the top ten. This specimen was skin tissue, taken from a patient treated with anti-PD-1 therapy. These receptors all come from a female donor with metastatic renal cell carcinoma. Each CDR3 is given with its conserved first and last residue. Fields, in order: J gene, V gene, clone size, CDR3 protein. Clone size is given for some rows only: seen once, a few or many times, or a class if the clone is expanded.

TRBJ2-1	TRBV5-1	NA	CASSLGREFEQFF
TRBJ1-2	TRBV15	NA	CATSRVRGQGDYGYTF
TRBJ2-1	TRBV10-3	NA	CAINRLGGKDEQFF
TRBJ1-2	TRBV6-5	NA	CASSYLDRGLGYTF
TRBJ2-3	TRBV11-2	NA	CASSHNSGRGTSDAQYF
TRBJ1-4	TRBV4-3	once	CASSLGQGEANEKLFF
TRBJ2-1	TRBV5-1	NA	CASRAGTSGVDEQFF
TRBJ2-3	TRBV18	NA	CASSPPVGVSDTQYF
TRBJ2-7	TRBV10-2	NA	CASSEPRLAFEQYF
TRBJ1-2	TRBV10-3	NA	CANSPERAGSGYTF
TRBJ1-1	TRBV6-6	NA	CASRSMSTEAFF
TRBJ2-2	TRBV30	once	CAWSVDATGELFF
TRBJ2-7	TRBV4-1	NA	CASSRQTGDHYEQYF
TRBJ2-3	TRBV4-1	NA	CASSHGLFRGAGTDTQYF
TRBJ2-4	TRBV9	NA	CASSANQNIQYF
TRBJ2-7	TRBV5-1	NA	CASSLGQPSYEQYF
TRBJ1-1	TRBV10-1	once	CASIRTWGTEAFF
TRBJ2-7	TRBV6-6	few	CASSRGQGHEQYF